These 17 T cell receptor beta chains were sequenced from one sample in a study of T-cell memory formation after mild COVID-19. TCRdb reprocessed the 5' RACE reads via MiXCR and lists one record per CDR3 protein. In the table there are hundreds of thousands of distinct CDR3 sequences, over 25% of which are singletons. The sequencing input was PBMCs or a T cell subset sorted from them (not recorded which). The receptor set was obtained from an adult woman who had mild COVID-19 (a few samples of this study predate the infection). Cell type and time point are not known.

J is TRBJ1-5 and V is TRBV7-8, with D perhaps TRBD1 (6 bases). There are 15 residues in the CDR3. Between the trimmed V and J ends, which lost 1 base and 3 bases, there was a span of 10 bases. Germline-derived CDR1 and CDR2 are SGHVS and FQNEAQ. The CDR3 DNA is TGTGCCAGCAGCTTAGGAGGGGGGCCCAATCAGCCCCAGCATTTT. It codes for CASSLGGGPNQPQHF.

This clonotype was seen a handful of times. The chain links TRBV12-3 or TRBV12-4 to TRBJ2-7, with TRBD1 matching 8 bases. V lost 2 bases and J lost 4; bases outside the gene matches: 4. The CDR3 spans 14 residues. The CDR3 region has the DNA TGTGCCAGCAGTTTATCCGACAGGGGATACGAGCAGTACTTC. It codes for CASSLSDRGYEQYF.

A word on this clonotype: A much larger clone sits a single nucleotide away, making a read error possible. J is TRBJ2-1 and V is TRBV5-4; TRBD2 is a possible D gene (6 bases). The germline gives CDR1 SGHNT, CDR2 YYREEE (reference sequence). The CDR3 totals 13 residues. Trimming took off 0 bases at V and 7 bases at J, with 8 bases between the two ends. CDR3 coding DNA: TGTGCCAGCAGCTTGGGGGGGGAGAATGAGCAGTTCTTC. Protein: CASSLGGENEQFF.

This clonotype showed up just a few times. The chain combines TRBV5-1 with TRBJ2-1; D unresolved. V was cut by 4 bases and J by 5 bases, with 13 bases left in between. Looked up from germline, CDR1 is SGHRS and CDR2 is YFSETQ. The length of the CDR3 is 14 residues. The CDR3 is CASSPSLGHNEQFF. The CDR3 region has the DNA TGCGCCAGCAGCCCGTCGCTCGGGCACAATGAGCAGTTCTTC.

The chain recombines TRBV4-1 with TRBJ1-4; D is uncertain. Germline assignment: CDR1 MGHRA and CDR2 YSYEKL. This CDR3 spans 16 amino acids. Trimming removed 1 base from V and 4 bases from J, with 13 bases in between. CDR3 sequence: CASSQATWEGNEKLFF. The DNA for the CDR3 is TGCGCCAGCAGCCAAGCCACCTGGGAAGGTAATGAAAAACTGTTTTTT.

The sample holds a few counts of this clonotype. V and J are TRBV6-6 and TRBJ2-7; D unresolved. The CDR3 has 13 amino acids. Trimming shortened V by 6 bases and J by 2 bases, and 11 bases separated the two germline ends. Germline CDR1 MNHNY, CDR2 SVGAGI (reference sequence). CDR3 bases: TGTGCCAGCAGCTCCACCGACACCTACGAGCAGTACTTC. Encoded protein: CASSSTDTYEQYF.

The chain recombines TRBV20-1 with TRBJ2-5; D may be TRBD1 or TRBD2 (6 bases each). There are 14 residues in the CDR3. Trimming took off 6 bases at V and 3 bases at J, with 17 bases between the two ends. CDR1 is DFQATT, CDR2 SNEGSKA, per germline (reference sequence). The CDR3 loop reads CSAQRGDMKETQYF. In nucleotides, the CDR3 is TGCAGTGCCCAAAGGGGGGACATGAAAGAGACCCAGTACTTC.

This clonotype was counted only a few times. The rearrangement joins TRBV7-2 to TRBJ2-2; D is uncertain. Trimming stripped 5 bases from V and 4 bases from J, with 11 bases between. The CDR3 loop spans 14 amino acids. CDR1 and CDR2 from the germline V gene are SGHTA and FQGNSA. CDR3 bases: TGTGCCAGCAGCGGAGACGCTCGCACCGGGGAGCTGTTTTTT. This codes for CASSGDARTGELFF.

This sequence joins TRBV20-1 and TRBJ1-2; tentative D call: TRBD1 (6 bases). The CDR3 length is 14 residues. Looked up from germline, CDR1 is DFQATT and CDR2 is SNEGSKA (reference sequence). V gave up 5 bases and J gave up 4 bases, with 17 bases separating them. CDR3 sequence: CSARKGGLFYGYTF. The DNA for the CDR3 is TGCAGTGCTCGCAAGGGGGGCCTGTTCTATGGCTACACCTTC.

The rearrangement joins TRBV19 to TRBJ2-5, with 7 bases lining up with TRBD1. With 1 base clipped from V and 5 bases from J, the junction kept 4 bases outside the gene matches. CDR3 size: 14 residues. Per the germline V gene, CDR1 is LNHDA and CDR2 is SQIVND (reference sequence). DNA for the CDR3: TGTGCCAGTAGTATAGCCCCGACAGGGGAGACCCAGTACTTC. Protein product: CASSIAPTGETQYF.

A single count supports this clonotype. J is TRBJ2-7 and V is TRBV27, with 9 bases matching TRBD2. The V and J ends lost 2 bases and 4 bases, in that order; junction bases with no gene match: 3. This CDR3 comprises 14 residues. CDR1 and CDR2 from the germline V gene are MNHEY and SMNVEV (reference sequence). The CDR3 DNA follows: TGTGCCAGCAGTTTAATGAGCGGGGGGTACGAGCAGTACTTC. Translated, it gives CASSLMSGGYEQYF.

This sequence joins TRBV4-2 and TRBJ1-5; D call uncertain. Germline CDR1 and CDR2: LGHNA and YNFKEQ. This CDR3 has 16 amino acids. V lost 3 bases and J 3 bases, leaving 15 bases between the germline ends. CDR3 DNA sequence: TGTGCCAGCAGCCAGGCGGCAGCAACTACCAATCAGCCCCAGCATTTT. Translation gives CASSQAAATTNQPQHF.

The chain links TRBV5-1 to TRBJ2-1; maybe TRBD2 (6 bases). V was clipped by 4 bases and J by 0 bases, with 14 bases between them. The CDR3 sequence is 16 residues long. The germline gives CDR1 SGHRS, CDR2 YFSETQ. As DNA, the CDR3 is TGCGCCAGCAGCATTTGGGACTTTAGCTCCTACAATGAGCAGTTCTTC. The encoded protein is CASSIWDFSSYNEQFF.

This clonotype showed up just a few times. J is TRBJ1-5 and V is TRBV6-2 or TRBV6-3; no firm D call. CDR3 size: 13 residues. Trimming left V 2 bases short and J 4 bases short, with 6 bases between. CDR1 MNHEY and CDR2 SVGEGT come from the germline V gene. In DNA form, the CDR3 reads TGTGCCAGCAGTTACCCCGGGAATCAGCCCCAGCATTTT. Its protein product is CASSYPGNQPQHF.

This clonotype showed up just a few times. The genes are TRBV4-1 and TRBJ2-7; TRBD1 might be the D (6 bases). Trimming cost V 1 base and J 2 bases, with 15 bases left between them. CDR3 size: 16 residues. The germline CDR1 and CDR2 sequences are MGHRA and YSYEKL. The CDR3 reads CASSQALPGQAYEQYF. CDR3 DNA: TGCGCCAGCAGCCAAGCTCTCCCGGGACAAGCCTACGAGCAGTACTTC.

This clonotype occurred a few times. CDR3 sequence: CASSPGEFSSTDTQYF. CDR3 sequence (DNA): TGTGCCAGCAGCCCGGGAGAGTTCTCTAGCACAGATACGCAGTATTTT. The chain recombines TRBV5-5 with TRBJ2-3; D possibly corresponds to TRBD2 (6 bases). The CDR3 is made up of 16 amino acids. CDR1 is SGHKS, CDR2 YYEKEE, per germline (reference sequence). V lost 4 bases, J lost 0 bases, and 15 bases lay in between.

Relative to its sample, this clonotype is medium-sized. For the CDR3, the DNA is TGCAGTGCTAGACAAAGGGGACAGGTTATAGGAGGCTACACCTTC. This translates into CSARQRGQVIGGYTF. The chain joins TRBV20-1 to TRBJ1-2; 8 nucleotides line up with TRBD1. The V gene's germline CDR1 is DFQATT and CDR2 SNEGSKA (reference sequence). There are 15 residues in the CDR3. With V trimmed by 2 bases and J by 8 bases, 13 bases remained unmatched.